This T cell receptor (beta chain) was profiled in a study of blood T cell repertoires in COVID-19. Measured with immunoSEQ multiplex PCR; TCRdb has only the in-frame clones, and not every one. The sample has about 54,000 clones; roughly 79% are singletons. Trimming took 1 base from V and 2 from J, leaving 6 bases between them. The CDR3 length is 13 residues. Germline values: CDR1 SGHAT, CDR2 FQNNGV. This chain joins TRBV11-2 and TRBJ2-7; no reliable D call. Sequenced material: peripheral blood. This clonotype was sampled from a woman aged 55-69 years with acute or convalescent COVID-19. CDR3 residues: CASSLVAAYEQYF. CDR3 DNA: TGTGCCAGCAGCTTAGTAGCAGCCTACGAGCAGTACTTC.